The 3 T cell receptor beta chains presented below share a single source sample, sequenced in a study of breast tumors, draining lymph nodes, adjacent tissues. TCRdb ran MiXCR on the multiplex PCR reads and lists one entry per CDR3 protein. This table has about 200,000 distinct CDR3 sequences, approximately 30% appearing once. Samples came from axillary lymph nodes draining the breast cancer. Sequencing was performed on axillary lymph node tissue. The source of these receptors is a female donor with breast cancer. Some clones in this sample may be carry-over from other donors' samples.

This clonotype appeared a single time. J is TRBJ1-6 and V is TRBV4-3; D might be TRBD1 (6 bases). Germline values: CDR1 LGHNA, CDR2 YSLEER. Trimming took off 4 bases at V and 0 bases at J, with 16 bases between the two ends. The CDR3 extends over 18 amino acids. CDR3 sequence (DNA): TGCGCCAGCAGCCCCTCGGGGGGCGGGAGCTCCTATAATTCACCCCTCCACTTT. Encoded protein: CASSPSGGGSSYNSPLHF.

This clonotype was counted once. The chain employs TRBV15 and TRBJ2-5; 8 bases fit TRBD2. Germline CDR1 is LNHNV and CDR2 is YYDKDF (reference sequence). V lost 0 bases and J lost 4; bases outside the gene matches: 10. There are 17 residues in the CDR3. The CDR3 DNA reads as TGTGCCACCAGCAGAGATCTTGGCGGGGGGCGCGTAGAGACCCAGTACTTC. Its translation: CATSRDLGGGRVETQYF. Together with reference TRBV15 and TRBJ2-5, the CDR3 gives the full variable domain: DAMVIQNPRYQVTQFGKPVTLSCSQTLNHNVMYWYQQKSSQAPKLLFHYYDKDFNNEADTPDNFQSRRPNTSFCFLDIRSPGLGDTAMYLCATSRDLGGGRVETQYFGPGTRLLVL.

This clonotype occurred many times. The chain combines TRBV10-3 with TRBJ1-2, with D perhaps matching TRBD1 (5 bases). The V and J ends lost 0 bases and 7 bases respectively, with 9 bases between them. CDR3 length: 13 amino acids. Germline loops: CDR1 ENHRY, CDR2 SYGVKD. The CDR3: CAISESRAGGYTF. The CDR3, as DNA: TGTGCCATCAGTGAGTCCAGGGCTGGTGGCTACACCTTC.